What follows describes a single TCR beta chain. The data originate from a study of blood T cell repertoires in COVID-19. The wider study: Spain, Italy and the United States supplied samples that represented acute and convalescent COVID-19.

J lost 11 bases, V lost 0 bases, and 8 bases had no gene match. In germline, CDR1 is MNHNS, CDR2 SASEGT. CDR3 length: 15 residues. Sequencing used immunoSEQ multiplex PCR; TCRdb keeps in-frame clones, though not all of them. Of 250,000 to 300,000 clones in the sample, 86% were seen once. The clonotype comes from a man between 18 and 29 years old with active or convalescent COVID-19. The specimen sequenced was peripheral blood. The V gene is TRBV6-1, the J gene TRBJ1-5; 9 nucleotides line up with TRBD1. The CDR3 DNA follows: TGTGCCAGCAGTGAAGCGGGACAGGGATTTCAATCCCAGCATTTT. Amino acid sequence: CASSEAGQGFQSQHF.